This TCR beta chain was identified during a study of OX40 agonist ivuxolimab in advanced cancers. The germline V gene encodes CDR1 SGHRS and CDR2 YFSETQ. The germline V and J ends were trimmed by 5 bases and 0 bases, with 8 bases remaining between them. The CDR3 runs to 13 residues. The investigators sampled blood at baseline, at cycle 4 day 1, and at cycle 7 day 1. This clone was seen once. Its antigen is not known. Study observations and caveats: Low levels of normalized T-cell clonal expansion also appeared in some nonresponders.

Assay: immunoSEQ multiplex PCR; the TCRdb copy retains only in-frame clones and omits some. The sample carries fewer than 35,000 clones, roughly 81% recorded once. The V and J genes are TRBV5-1 and TRBJ1-1, with D unresolved. The sample consisted of CD4+ or CD8+ T cells sorted from blood, taken in a trial of the OX40 agonist ivuxolimab. This sequence was found in an adult with an advanced solid tumor such as melanoma, head and neck, liver or kidney cancer. The CDR3 coding sequence is TGCGCCAGCAGATTAGGAGTGAACACTGAAGCTTTCTTT. It encodes CASRLGVNTEAFF.